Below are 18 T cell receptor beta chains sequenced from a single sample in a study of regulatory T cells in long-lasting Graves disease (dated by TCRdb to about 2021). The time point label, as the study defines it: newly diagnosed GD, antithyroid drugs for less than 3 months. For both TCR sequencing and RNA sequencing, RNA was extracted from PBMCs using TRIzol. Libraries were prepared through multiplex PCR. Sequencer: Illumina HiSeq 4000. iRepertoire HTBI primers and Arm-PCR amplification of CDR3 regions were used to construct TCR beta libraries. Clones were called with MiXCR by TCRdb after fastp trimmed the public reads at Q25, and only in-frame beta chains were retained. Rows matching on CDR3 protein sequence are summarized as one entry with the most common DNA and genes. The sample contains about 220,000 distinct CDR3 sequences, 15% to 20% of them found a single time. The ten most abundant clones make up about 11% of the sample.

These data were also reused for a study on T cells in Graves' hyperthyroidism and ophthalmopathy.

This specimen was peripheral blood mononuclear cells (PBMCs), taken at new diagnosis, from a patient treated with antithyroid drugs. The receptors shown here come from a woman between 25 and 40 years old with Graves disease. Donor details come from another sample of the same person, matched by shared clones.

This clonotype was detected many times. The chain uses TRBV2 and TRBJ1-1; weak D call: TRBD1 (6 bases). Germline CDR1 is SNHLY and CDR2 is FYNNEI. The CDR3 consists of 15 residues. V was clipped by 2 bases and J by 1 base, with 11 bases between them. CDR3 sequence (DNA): TGTGCCAGCAGTGAAAGGGGGAAAACGAACACTGAAGCTTTCTTT. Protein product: CASSERGKTNTEAFF.

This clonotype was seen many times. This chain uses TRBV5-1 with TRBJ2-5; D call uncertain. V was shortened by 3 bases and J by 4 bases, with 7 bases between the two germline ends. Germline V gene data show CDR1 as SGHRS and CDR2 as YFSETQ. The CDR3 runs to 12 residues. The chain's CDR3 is CASSSPGETQYF. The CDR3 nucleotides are TGCGCCAGCAGCTCACCAGGAGAGACCCAGTACTTC. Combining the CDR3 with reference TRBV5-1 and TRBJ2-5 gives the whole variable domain KAGVTQTPRYLIKTRGQQVTLSCSPISGHRSVSWYQQTPGQGLQFLFEYFSETQRNKGNFPGRFSGRQFSNSRSEMNVSTLELGDSALYLCASSSPGETQYFGPGTRLLVL.

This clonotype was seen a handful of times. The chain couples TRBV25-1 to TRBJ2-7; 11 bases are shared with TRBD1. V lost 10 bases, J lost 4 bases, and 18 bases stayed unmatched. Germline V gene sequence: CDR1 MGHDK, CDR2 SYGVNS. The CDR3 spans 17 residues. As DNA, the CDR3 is TGTGCCACCGGATACATGGATTCCGGGACAGGGGGATACGAGCAGTACTTC. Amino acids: CATGYMDSGTGGYEQYF.

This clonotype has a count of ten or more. CDR3 bases: TGCAGCGTTGAATCCGGTCTTCAAAACACTGAAGCTTTCTTT. Residues: CSVESGLQNTEAFF. J is TRBJ1-1 and V is TRBV29-1; D remains ambiguous. Trimming removed 2 bases at V and 2 bases at J, with 12 bases between. Germline-derived CDR1 and CDR2 are SQVTM and ANQGSEA. The CDR3 covers 14 residues.

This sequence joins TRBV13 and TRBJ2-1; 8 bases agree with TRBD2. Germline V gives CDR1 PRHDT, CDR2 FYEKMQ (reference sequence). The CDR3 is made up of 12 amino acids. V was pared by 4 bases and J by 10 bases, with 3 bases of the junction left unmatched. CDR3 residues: CASSSGLDEQFF. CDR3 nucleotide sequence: TGTGCCAGCAGCTCGGGACTAGACGAGCAGTTCTTC. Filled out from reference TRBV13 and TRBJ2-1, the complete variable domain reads AAGVIQSPRHLIKEKRETATLKCYPIPRHDTVYWYQQGPGQDPQFLISFYEKMQSDKGSIPDRFSAQQFSDYHSELNMSSLELGDSALYFCASSSGLDEQFFGPGTRLTVL.

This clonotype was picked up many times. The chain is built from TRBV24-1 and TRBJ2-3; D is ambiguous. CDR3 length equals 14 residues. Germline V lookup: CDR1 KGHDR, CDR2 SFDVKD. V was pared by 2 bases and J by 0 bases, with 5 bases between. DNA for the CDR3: TGTGCCACCAGTGATTACTCTAGCACAGATACGCAGTATTTT. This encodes CATSDYSSTDTQYF.

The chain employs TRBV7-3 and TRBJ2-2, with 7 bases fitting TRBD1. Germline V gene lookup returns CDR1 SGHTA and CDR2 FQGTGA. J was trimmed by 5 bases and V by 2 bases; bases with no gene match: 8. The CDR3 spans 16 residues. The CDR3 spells CASSLGSRGWTGELFF. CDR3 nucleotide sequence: TGTGCCAGCAGCTTAGGTTCCAGGGGGTGGACCGGGGAGCTGTTTTTT.

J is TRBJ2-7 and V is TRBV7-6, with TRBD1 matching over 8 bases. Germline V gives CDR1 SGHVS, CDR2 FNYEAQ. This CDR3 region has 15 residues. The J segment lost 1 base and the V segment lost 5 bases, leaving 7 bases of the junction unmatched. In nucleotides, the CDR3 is TGTGCCAGCAGCCCCCTCAGGGGGCCGTCCTACGAGCAGTACTTC. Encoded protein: CASSPLRGPSYEQYF.

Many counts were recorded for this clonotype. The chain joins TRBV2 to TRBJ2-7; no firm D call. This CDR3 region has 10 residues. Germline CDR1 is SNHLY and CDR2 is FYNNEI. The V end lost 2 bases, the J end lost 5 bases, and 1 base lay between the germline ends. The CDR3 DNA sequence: TGTGCCAGCAGTGAACACGAGCAGTACTTC. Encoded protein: CASSEHEQYF.

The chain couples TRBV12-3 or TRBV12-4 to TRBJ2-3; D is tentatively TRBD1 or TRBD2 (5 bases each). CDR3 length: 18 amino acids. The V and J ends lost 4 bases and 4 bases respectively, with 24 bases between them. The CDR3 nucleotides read TGTGCCAGCAGTTGGGACCCTGGGGATCTTGCGTTGGCAGATACGCAGTATTTT. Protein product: CASSWDPGDLALADTQYF.

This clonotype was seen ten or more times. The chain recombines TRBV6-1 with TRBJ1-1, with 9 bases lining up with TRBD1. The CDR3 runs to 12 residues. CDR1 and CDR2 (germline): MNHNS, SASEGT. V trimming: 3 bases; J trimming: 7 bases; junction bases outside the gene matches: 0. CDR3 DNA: TGTGCCAGCAGTGAGGACAGGGGTGAAGCTTTCTTT. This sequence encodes CASSEDRGEAFF.

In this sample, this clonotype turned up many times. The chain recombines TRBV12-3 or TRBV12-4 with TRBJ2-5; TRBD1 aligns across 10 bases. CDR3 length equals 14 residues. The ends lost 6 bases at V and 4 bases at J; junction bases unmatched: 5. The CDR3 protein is CASSRWTGGETQYF. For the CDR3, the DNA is TGTGCCAGCAGCCGCTGGACAGGGGGAGAGACCCAGTACTTC.

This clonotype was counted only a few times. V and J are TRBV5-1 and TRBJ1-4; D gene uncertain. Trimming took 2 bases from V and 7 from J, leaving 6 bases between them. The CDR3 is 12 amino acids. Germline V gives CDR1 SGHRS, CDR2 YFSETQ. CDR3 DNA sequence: TGCGCCAGCAGCTTCGCCGGTGAAAAACTGTTTTTT. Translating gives CASSFAGEKLFF.

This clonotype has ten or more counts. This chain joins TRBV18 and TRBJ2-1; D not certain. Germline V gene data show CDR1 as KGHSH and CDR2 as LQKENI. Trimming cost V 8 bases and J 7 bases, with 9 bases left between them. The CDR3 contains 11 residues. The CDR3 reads CASSPTNEQFF. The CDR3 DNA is TGTGCCAGCAGCCCGACTAATGAGCAGTTCTTC. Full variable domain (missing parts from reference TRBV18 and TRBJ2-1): NAGVMQNPRHLVRRRGQEARLRCSPMKGHSHVYWYRQLPEEGLKFMVYLQKENIIDESGMPKERFSAEFPKEGPSILRIQQVVRGDSAAYFCASSPTNEQFFGPGTRLTVL.

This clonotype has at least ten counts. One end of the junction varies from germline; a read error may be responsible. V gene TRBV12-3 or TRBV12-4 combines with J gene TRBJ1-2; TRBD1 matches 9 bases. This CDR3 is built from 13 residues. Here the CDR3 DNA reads TGTGCCAGCAGACTGGGACAGGGTATATTCGGGATCTTC. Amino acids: CASRLGQGIFGIF.

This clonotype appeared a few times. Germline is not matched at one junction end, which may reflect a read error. CDR3 amino acids: CAASRDLRAASGANVLTF. Here the CDR3 DNA reads TGTGCCGCCAGCAGAGATTTGAGGGCCGCCTCTGGGGCCAACGTCCTGACTTTC. The V gene is TRBV15, the J gene TRBJ2-6; D may be TRBD2 (5 bases). Germline assignment: CDR1 LNHNV and CDR2 YYDKDF (reference sequence). This CDR3 spans 18 amino acids.

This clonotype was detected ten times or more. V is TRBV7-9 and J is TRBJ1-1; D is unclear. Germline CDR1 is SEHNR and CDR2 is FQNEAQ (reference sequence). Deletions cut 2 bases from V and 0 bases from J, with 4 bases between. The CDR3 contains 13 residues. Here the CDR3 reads CASSLQLNTEAFF. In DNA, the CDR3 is TGTGCCAGCAGCTTACAACTGAACACTGAAGCTTTCTTT.

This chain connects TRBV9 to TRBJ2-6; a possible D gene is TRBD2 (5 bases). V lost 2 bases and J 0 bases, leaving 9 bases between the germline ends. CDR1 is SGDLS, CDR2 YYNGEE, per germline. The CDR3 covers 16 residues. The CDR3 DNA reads TGTGCCAGCAGCGTTTCTAGCAACTCTGGGGCCAACGTCCTGACTTTC. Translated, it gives CASSVSSNSGANVLTF.